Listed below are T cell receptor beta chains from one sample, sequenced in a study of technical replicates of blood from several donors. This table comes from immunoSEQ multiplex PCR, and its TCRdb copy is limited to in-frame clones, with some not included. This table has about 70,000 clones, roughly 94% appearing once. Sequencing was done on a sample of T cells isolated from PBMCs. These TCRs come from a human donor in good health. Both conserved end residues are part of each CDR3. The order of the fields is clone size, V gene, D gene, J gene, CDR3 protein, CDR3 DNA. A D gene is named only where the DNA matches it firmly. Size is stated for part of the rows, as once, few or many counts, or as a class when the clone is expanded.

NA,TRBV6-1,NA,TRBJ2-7,CASSEVQGDPDEQYF,TGTGCCAGCAGTGAAGTTCAGGGCGATCCCGACGAGCAGTACTTC
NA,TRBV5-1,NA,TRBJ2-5,CASLGGKRPPETQYF,TGCGCCAGCCTTGGAGGAAAGAGACCCCCAGAGACCCAGTACTTC
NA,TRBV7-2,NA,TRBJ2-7,CASSISVGRPNSYEQYF,TGTGCCAGCAGCATTTCCGTAGGGAGGCCCAACTCCTACGAGCAGTACTTC
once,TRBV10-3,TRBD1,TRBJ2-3,CAFRDSPIGTQYF,TGTGCCTTCCGGGACAGCCCGATCGGTACGCAGTATTTT
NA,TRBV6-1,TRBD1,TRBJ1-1,CASSGRQGLLTFF,TGTGCCAGCAGTGGGCGACAGGGGCTATTAACTTTCTTT
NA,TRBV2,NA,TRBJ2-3,CASKRMDTPTDTQYF,TGTGCCAGCAAACGGATGGACACCCCCACAGATACGCAGTATTTT
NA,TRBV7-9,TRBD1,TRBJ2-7,CASRDRSSYEQYF,TGTGCCAGCAGGGACAGGAGCTCCTACGAGCAGTACTTC
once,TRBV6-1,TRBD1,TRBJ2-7,CASSEAGTGAYEQYF,TGTGCCAGCAGTGAAGCCGGGACAGGGGCCTACGAGCAGTACTTC
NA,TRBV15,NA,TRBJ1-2,CATSRSSKSTF,TGTGCCACCAGCAGGTCCTCAAAGAGCACCTTC
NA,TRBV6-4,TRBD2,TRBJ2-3,CASSAVGGFSDTQYF,TGTGCCAGCAGTGCTGTGGGAGGGTTTTCAGATACGCAGTATTTT
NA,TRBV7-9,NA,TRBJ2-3,CASTPKSAGPPPF,TGTGCCAGCACCCCCAAGTCGGCAGGCCCACCTCCATTT
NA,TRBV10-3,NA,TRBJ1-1,CAVAEARNTEAFF,TGTGCCGTAGCTGAAGCTAGGAACACTGAAGCTTTCTTT
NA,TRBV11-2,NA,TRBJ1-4,CASSFRGEKLFF,TGTGCCAGCAGCTTCCGCGGGGAAAAACTGTTTTTT
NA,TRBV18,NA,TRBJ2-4,CASSPQGLVTKNIQYF,TGTGCCAGCTCACCACAGGGGTTGGTAACCAAAAACATTCAGTACTTC
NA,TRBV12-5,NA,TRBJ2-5,CASGFGSGETQYF,TGTGCTAGTGGTTTTGGTAGTGGAGAGACCCAGTACTTC
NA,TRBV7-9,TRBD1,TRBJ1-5,CASSQTGDSNQPQHF,TGTGCCAGCAGTCAGACAGGGGATAGCAATCAGCCCCAGCATTTT
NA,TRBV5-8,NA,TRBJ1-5,CASSPLLQPQHF,TGTGCCAGCAGTCCACTTTTACAGCCCCAGCATTTT
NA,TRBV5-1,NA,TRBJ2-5,CASSSYGVAETQYF,TGCGCCAGCAGCTCTTACGGGGTCGCAGAGACCCAGTACTTC
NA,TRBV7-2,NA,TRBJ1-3,CASSPRGARNTIYF,TGTGCCAGCAGCCCCCGAGGAGCCAGAAACACCATATATTTT
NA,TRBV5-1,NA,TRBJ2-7,CASSLSGYEQYF,TGCGCCAGCAGCTTGAGCGGCTACGAGCAGTACTTC
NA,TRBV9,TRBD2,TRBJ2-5,CASSGTSGSETQYF,TGTGCCAGCAGTGGGACTAGCGGGAGTGAGACCCAGTACTTC
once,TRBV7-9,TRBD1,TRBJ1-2,CASSYRGHYGYTF,TGTGCCAGCAGCTACAGGGGACACTATGGCTACACCTTC
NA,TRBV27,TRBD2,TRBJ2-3,CASSFWSLAGGHSTDTQYF,TGTGCCAGCAGTTTTTGGTCGCTAGCGGGAGGGCATAGCACAGATACGCAGTATTTT
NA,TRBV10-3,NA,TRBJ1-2,CAISAVAQGVDYGYTF,TGTGCCATCAGTGCGGTCGCACAGGGCGTGGACTATGGCTACACCTTC
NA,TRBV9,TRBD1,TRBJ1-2,CASSGGQGRLTFYGYTF,TGTGCCAGCAGCGGAGGACAGGGACGGCTTACTTTCTATGGCTACACCTTC
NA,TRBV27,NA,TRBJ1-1,CASSLGLNTEAFF,TGTGCCAGCAGTTTAGGCTTGAACACTGAAGCTTTCTTT
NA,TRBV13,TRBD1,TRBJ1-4,CASSKTGTGGEKLFF,TGTGCCAGCAGCAAAACCGGGACAGGGGGCGAAAAACTGTTTTTT
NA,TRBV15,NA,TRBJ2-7,CATSTRQDSFSYEQYF,TGTGCCACCAGCACCAGGCAGGACAGTTTCTCCTACGAGCAGTACTTC
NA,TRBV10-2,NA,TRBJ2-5,CASSETNGRETQYF,TGCGCCAGCAGTGAGACAAATGGGCGAGAGACCCAGTACTTC
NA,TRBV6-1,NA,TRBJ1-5,CASSEATISNQPQHF,TGTGCCAGCAGTGAAGCCACTATTAGCAATCAGCCCCAGCATTTT
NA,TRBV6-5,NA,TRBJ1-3,CASSFSEGNTIYF,TGTGCCAGCAGTTTCTCCGAGGGAAACACCATATATTTT
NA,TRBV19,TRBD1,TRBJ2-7,CASRWRDRSSYEQYF,TGTGCCAGTAGATGGAGGGACAGGAGCTCCTACGAGCAGTACTTC
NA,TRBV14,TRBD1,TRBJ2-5,CASSRGDRGSETQYF,TGTGCCAGCAGCCGAGGGGACAGGGGGTCAGAGACCCAGTACTTC
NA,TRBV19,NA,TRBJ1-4,CASSIGVSGSGSEKLFF,TGTGCCAGTAGTATCGGGGTGTCGGGGTCGGGAAGTGAAAAACTGTTTTTT
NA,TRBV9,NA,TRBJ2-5,CASSTPGGRETQYF,TGTGCCAGCAGCACCCCAGGGGGGCGAGAGACCCAGTACTTC
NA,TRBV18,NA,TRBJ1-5,CASSLQGPANQPQHF,TGTGCCAGCTCACTACAGGGACCCGCCAATCAGCCCCAGCATTTT
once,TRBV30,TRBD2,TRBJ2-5,CAWDMGGGRQETQYF,TGTGCCTGGGACATGGGGGGAGGGCGTCAAGAGACCCAGTACTTC
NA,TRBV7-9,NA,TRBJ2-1,CASSTVDEQFF,TGTGCCAGCAGTACGGTAGATGAGCAGTTCTTC
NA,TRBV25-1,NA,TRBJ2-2,CASGGLGNHGELFF,TGTGCCAGCGGCGGACTCGGGAATCACGGGGAGCTGTTTTTT
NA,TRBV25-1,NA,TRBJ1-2,CASTPREGTYTF,TGTGCCAGCACGCCCCGGGAGGGGACGTACACCTTC
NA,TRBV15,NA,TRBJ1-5,CATSRPGAAQPQHF,TGTGCCACCAGCAGGCCAGGGGCGGCTCAGCCCCAGCATTTT
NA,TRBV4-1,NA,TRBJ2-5,CASSQESLKETQYF,TGCGCCAGCAGCCAAGAGTCACTCAAAGAGACCCAGTACTTC
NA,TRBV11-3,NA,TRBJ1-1,CASSLSIQFHTEAFF,TGTGCCAGCAGCTTATCTATTCAATTCCACACTGAAGCTTTCTTT
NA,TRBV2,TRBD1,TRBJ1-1,CATHSDRGLTEAFF,TGTGCCACCCATTCTGACAGGGGTCTCACTGAAGCTTTCTTT
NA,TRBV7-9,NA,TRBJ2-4,CASSLGTGSLAKNIQYF,TGTGCCAGCAGCTTAGGTACGGGATCCCTAGCCAAAAACATTCAGTACTTC
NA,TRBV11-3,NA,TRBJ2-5,CASSLYGSEETQYF,TGTGCCAGCAGCTTATACGGAAGCGAAGAGACCCAGTACTTC
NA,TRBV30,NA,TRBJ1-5,CAEQTGWDQPQHF,TGTGCCGAACAAACAGGGTGGGATCAGCCCCAGCATTTT
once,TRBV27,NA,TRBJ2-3,CASWGGHTDTQYF,TGTGCCAGCTGGGGGGGGCACACAGATACGCAGTATTTT
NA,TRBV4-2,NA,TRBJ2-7,CASSQSGVFYEQYF,TGTGCCAGCAGCCAAAGCGGAGTATTCTACGAGCAGTACTTC